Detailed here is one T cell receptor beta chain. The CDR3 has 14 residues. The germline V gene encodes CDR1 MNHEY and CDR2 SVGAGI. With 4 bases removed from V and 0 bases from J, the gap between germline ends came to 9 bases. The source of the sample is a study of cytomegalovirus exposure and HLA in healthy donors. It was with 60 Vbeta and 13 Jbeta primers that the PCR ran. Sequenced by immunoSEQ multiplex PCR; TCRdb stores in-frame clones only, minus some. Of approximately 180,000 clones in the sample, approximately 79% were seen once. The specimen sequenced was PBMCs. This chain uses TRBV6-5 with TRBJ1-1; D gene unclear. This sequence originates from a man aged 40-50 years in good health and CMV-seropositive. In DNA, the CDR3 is TGTGCCAGCAGTTCTATACAGATGAACACTGAAGCTTTCTTT. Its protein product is CASSSIQMNTEAFF.